This T cell receptor (beta chain) was sequenced for a study of T cells in tuberculosis. The overall study: Sequenced TCRs come from CD1B-GMM tetramer-binding T cells. IGRA-negative adolescents, IGRA-positive adolescents with latent tuberculosis and adults with active tuberculosis formed this South African cohort.

TCRdb keeps only in-frame clones here, not all; method: immunoSEQ multiplex PCR. Of 30,000 to 40,000 clones in the sample, roughly 90% were seen once. Trimming cost V 11 bases and J 5 bases; bases outside gene matches: 10. Germline assignment: CDR1 LNHDA and CDR2 SQIVND (reference sequence). The CDR3 spans 14 residues. Latent tuberculosis screening used tuberculin skin test and IGRA at entry. Comments on this clone: Its antigen is not identified.

Study-wide points: Active tuberculosis patients had shorter CDR3-alpha; the beta difference was nonsignificant.

The specimen sequenced was PBMCs. V and J are TRBV19 and TRBJ2-2, with 8 bases aligning to TRBD2. The origin of this receptor is a donor between 10 and 29 years old with latent tuberculosis or without tuberculosis infection. The DNA for the CDR3 is TGTGCCGGACAGAGGACTAGCAGTACCGGGGAGCTGTTTTTT. Its translation: CAGQRTSSTGELFF.